One T cell receptor (beta chain) is described in this entry. Its antigen remains unidentified. The sample is drawn from a study of cytomegalovirus exposure and HLA in healthy donors. The length of the CDR3 is 18 residues. Losses at the gene ends were 1 base for V and 1 base for J; bases not matched to a gene: 7. Germline lookup yields CDR1 SNHLY and CDR2 FYNNEI. Study-level points and caveats: Later findings reportedly placed an Asian-associated ancestry cluster below the approximately 670-donor mean for N-insertions. Later on, an analysis found that several of the most significant clusters appeared to be linked to common viral pathogens, which included parvovirus B19. With DRB1 most and HLA-C fewest, TCR association rates differed between HLA loci in a later analysis.

Both 60 Vbeta primers and 13 Jbeta primers went into the PCR. This table comes from immunoSEQ multiplex PCR, and its TCRdb copy is limited to in-frame clones, with some not included. The data contain under 200,000 clones, roughly 70% of them seen just once; the ten biggest clones take up about 3%. The material sequenced was PBMCs. The clonotype originates from a woman between 50 and 59 years old in good health and CMV-seropositive. The J gene is TRBJ2-5, the V gene TRBV2, with TRBD2 identical over 12 bases. The CDR3 loop is CASSEGQLAGGPQETQYF. The CDR3 region has the DNA TGTGCCAGCAGTGAAGGGCAACTAGCGGGGGGCCCCCAAGAGACCCAGTACTTC.